This T cell receptor (beta chain) was documented in a study of blood T cell repertoires in COVID-19. Study at large: Italy, Spain and the United States were the sources of the convalescent and acute COVID-19 samples. The analysed material was cDNA or gDNA that came from T cells, B-cell-depleted T cells, or PBMCs.

Under the authors' procedure: The authors estimated nucleated cell counts from reference gene primer amplification. Sequencing used immunoSEQ multiplex PCR; TCRdb keeps in-frame clones, though not all of them. That table is the source of V, J and clone size, and D and trimming were worked out from the DNA. In the table there are 200,000 to 250,000 clones, around 75% of which are singletons. J lost 0 bases, V lost 8 bases, and 9 bases had no gene match. Germline CDR1 reads LGHNT; CDR2 reads FRNRAP. CDR3 length equals 16 residues. The sequenced sample was peripheral blood. The TCR originated in a human donor in a cohort sampled during active COVID-19. The chain couples TRBV12-5 to TRBJ2-2; 7 positions agree with TRBD1. For the CDR3, the DNA is TGTGCTAGTAGAAGAACCGGGACAGCGAACACCGGGGAGCTGTTTTTT. Amino acids: CASRRTGTANTGELFF.